Presented here are 20 T cell receptor beta chains from one specimen sequenced in a study of shared clonotypes between healthy human individuals. The repertoire was sequenced with immunoSEQ multiplex PCR; TCRdb's copy has only in-frame clones and lacks some. The data contain just over 2,000,000 clones, 95% of them seen just once; the ten biggest clones take up 0.1% to 0.15%. Input material: naive CD4+ T cells sorted from blood. The sample's subset: CD45RA+ positively selected. The source is a man between 18 and 35 years old in good health.

The CDR3 reads CASSLVQGKVEQYF. CDR3 coding DNA: TGTGCCAGCAGCTTAGTGCAGGGTAAGGTCGAGCAGTACTTC. The chain recombines TRBV11-2 with TRBJ2-7, with D perhaps matching TRBD1 (5 bases). In germline, CDR1 is SGHAT, CDR2 FQNNGV. The CDR3 contains 14 residues. The V and J ends lost 1 base and 6 bases respectively, with 13 bases between them.

V gene TRBV9 combines with J gene TRBJ2-1; a weak D match, TRBD1 (5 bases). Trimming cost V 0 bases and J 8 bases, with 9 bases left between them. This CDR3 region has 13 residues. Germline V gene sequence: CDR1 SGDLS, CDR2 YYNGEE. CDR3 loop: CASSVGPRDEQFF. CDR3 nucleotides: TGTGCCAGCAGCGTAGGGCCCAGGGATGAGCAGTTCTTC.

The V and J genes are TRBV25-1 and TRBJ2-7; 9 bases fit TRBD1. The CDR3 spans 16 residues. Germline trimming cut 1 base from V and 0 bases from J; bases unmatched to any gene: 4. The germline V gene encodes CDR1 MGHDK and CDR2 SYGVNS. This CDR3 is CASSEWGDRVSYEQYF. The CDR3 DNA reads TGTGCCAGCAGTGAATGGGGGGACAGGGTCTCCTACGAGCAGTACTTC.

About this clone: Other DNA sequences in this specimen translate into the identical CDR3. The rearrangement joins TRBV6-6 to TRBJ1-4; D is ambiguous. Germline CDR1 reads MNHNY; CDR2 reads SVGAGI (reference sequence). The CDR3 is 11 residues long. Trimming shortened V by 2 bases and J by 8 bases, and 3 bases separated the two germline ends. The CDR3 loop reads CASSYSEKLFF. Written as DNA, the CDR3 is TGTGCCAGCAGTTACAGCGAAAAACTGTTTTTT.

This clone occurred a few times. In the same sample, other DNA sequences code for this CDR3. The V gene is TRBV5-1, the J gene TRBJ2-1, with D possibly called TRBD1 or TRBD2 (5 bases each). The CDR3 is 15 residues long. With 1 base removed from V and 2 bases from J, the gap between germline ends came to 10 bases. Germline CDR1 is SGHRS and CDR2 is YFSETQ. The CDR3, as DNA: TGCGCCAGCAGCTTGAGAGGGGACCCCTACAATGAGCAGTTCTTC. Translation gives CASSLRGDPYNEQFF.

The rearrangement uses TRBV6-1 and TRBJ1-3; D unresolved. Germline V lookup: CDR1 MNHNS, CDR2 SASEGT. The CDR3 is 13 residues long. The V end lost 1 base, the J end lost 8 bases, and 9 bases lay between the germline ends. The CDR3 reads CASSEGWPYTIYF. DNA for the CDR3: TGTGCCAGCAGTGAAGGTTGGCCTTACACCATATATTTT.

V and J are TRBV6-1 and TRBJ1-1; D not certain. Trimming took 9 bases from V and 5 from J, leaving 13 bases between them. The CDR3 totals 12 residues. Per germline, CDR1 MNHNS and CDR2 SASEGT. The CDR3 DNA reads TGTGCCAGTAAATGGGGTGGAACTGAAGCTTTCTTT. This codes for CASKWGGTEAFF.

The chain couples TRBV6-6 to TRBJ2-5; 7 nucleotides agree with TRBD1. This CDR3 has 14 residues. The trim removed 5 bases at V and 4 bases at J, leaving 7 bases unmatched. Germline loops: CDR1 MNHNY, CDR2 SVGAGI (reference sequence). CDR3 protein: CASSNYRGRETQYF. The CDR3 region has the DNA TGTGCCAGCAGTAACTACAGGGGCCGAGAGACCCAGTACTTC.

The chain recombines TRBV30 with TRBJ2-7, with D unresolved. This CDR3 has 11 amino acids. CDR1 and CDR2 from the germline V gene are GTSNPN and SVGIG (reference sequence). V lost 2 bases and J lost 7, with 9 bases in between. CDR3 nucleotide sequence: TGTGCCTGGAGTCAAGGCTGGGAGCAGTACTTC. It encodes CAWSQGWEQYF.

V gene TRBV5-1 combines with J gene TRBJ2-3, with 10 bases lining up with TRBD2. Trimming cost V 7 bases and J 6 bases; bases outside gene matches: 8. The CDR3 sequence is 14 residues long. CDR1 SGHRS and CDR2 YFSETQ come from the germline V gene. The CDR3: CASATSGTPDTQYF. CDR3 sequence (DNA): TGCGCCAGCGCCACTAGCGGGACCCCCGATACGCAGTATTTT.

This clone was detected once. The chain employs TRBV5-1 and TRBJ2-7; 9 positions agree with TRBD2. The V and J ends lost 3 bases and 2 bases, in that order; junction bases with no gene match: 3. This CDR3 has 14 amino acids. Looked up from germline, CDR1 is SGHRS and CDR2 is YFSETQ. This chain's CDR3 is CASSSSSGAYEQYF. DNA of the CDR3: TGCGCCAGCAGCTCTTCTAGCGGGGCCTACGAGCAGTACTTC.

About this clone itself: A much larger clonotype is one base distant, so this may be a read error. Other DNA variants within this sample encode the same CDR3. The rearrangement links TRBV5-1 to TRBJ2-2; the D is unclear. The CDR3 runs to 11 residues. V was cut by 6 bases and J by 3 bases, with 3 bases left in between. Germline CDR1 is SGHRS and CDR2 is YFSETQ. The CDR3, as DNA: TGCGCCAGCACCGACACCGGGGAGCTGTTTTTT. As protein: CASTDTGELFF.

The chain carries TRBV11-2 and TRBJ2-1; TRBD2 matches at 12 bases. The length of the CDR3 is 15 residues. Germline CDR1 SGHAT, CDR2 FQNNGV. V lost 5 bases and J lost 4; bases outside the gene matches: 3. The CDR3 loop reads CASSGTSGLYNEQFF. CDR3 coding DNA: TGTGCCAGCAGCGGGACTAGCGGGTTGTACAATGAGCAGTTCTTC.

The chain joins TRBV5-1 to TRBJ2-6; D may be TRBD1 (5 bases). V lost 0 bases and J lost 4, with 14 bases in between. Germline CDR1 and CDR2: SGHRS and YFSETQ. CDR3 length: 17 residues. The CDR3: CASSLGQGRSGANVLTF. For the CDR3, the DNA is TGCGCCAGCAGCTTGGGGCAGGGTCGCTCCGGGGCCAACGTCCTGACTTTC.

For this clone: The sample holds other DNA sequences that translate to the same CDR3. V and J are TRBV7-2 and TRBJ1-3; the D gene is possibly TRBD1 (5 bases). There are 15 residues in the CDR3. The ends were cut back, 5 bases at V and 0 bases at J, with 11 bases in the middle. CDR1 is SGHTA and CDR2 is FQGNSA in the germline V gene. The CDR3 DNA is TGTGCCAGCAGCCTCGGGGGGTCCTCTGGAAACACCATATATTTT. Translating it yields CASSLGGSSGNTIYF.

The chain has TRBV27 and TRBJ1-5; D possibly corresponds to TRBD1 (5 bases). The length of the CDR3 is 12 residues. Per germline, CDR1 MNHEY and CDR2 SMNVEV (reference sequence). V was cut by 9 bases and J by 6 bases, with 12 bases left in between. The DNA of the CDR3 is TGTGCCAGTAGACGAGGGGCTCAGCCCCAGCATTTT. Encoded protein: CASRRGAQPQHF.

The chain has TRBV27 and TRBJ2-7; 11 positions match TRBD2. The CDR3 is 15 residues long. Unmatched junction bases numbered 2, after V lost 3 bases and J lost 1 base. The V gene's germline CDR1 is MNHEY and CDR2 SMNVEV (reference sequence). CDR3 nucleotides: TGTGCCAGCAGTTTTAGGACTAGCGGGTCCTACGAGCAGTACTTC. It is translated as CASSFRTSGSYEQYF.

This chain links TRBV5-4 with TRBJ2-5, with D possibly matching TRBD2 (5 bases). The CDR3 loop spans 14 amino acids. V was clipped by 6 bases and J by 2 bases, with 14 bases between them. The germline V gene encodes CDR1 SGHNT and CDR2 YYREEE (reference sequence). CDR3 loop: CASTERSKQETQYF. The CDR3 DNA follows: TGTGCCAGCACCGAGCGGTCCAAGCAAGAGACCCAGTACTTC. The variable domain in full, with the rest retrieved from reference TRBV5-4 and TRBJ2-5, is ETGVTQSPTHLIKTRGQQVTLRCSSQSGHNTVSWYQQALGQGPQFIFQYYREEENGRGNFPPRFSGLQFPNYSSELNVNALELDDSALYLCASTERSKQETQYFGPGTRLLVL.

This chain uses TRBV11-2 with TRBJ2-7; D unclear. Germline values: CDR1 SGHAT, CDR2 FQNNGV. V was pared by 5 bases and J by 0 bases, with 5 bases between. This CDR3 is built from 12 residues. In DNA form, the CDR3 reads TGTGCCAGCAGCGGGGACTCCTACGAGCAGTACTTC. Amino acid sequence: CASSGDSYEQYF.

The chain uses TRBV11-3 and TRBJ2-2; D perhaps matches TRBD2 (7 bases). CDR1 is SGHNT and CDR2 is YENEEA in the germline V gene. The ends were cut back, 5 bases at V and 7 bases at J, with 17 bases in the middle. The CDR3 sequence is 15 residues long. CDR3 bases: TGTGCCAGCAGCCTTCCAGGGGAGGGAGTCGGGGAGCTGTTTTTT. Translating gives CASSLPGEGVGELFF.